This T cell receptor beta chain was retrieved from a study of T cell repertoires in cytomegalovirus infection. One entry per CDR3 protein results from TCRdb running MiXCR on the reads. Among some 920,000 distinct CDR3 sequences, roughly 30% were seen once, and the ten largest hold roughly 13%. Notes on this clonotype: The antigen is not known.

CDR1 is MNHNS, CDR2 SASEGT, per germline. Trimming stripped 1 base from V and 13 bases from J, with 19 bases between. The CDR3 has 15 amino acids. The rearrangement joins TRBV6-1 to TRBJ2-2, with D hard to call. This TCR was recovered from a human donor in good health (CMV status not recorded). Some clones in this sample may be carry-over from other donors' samples. The sample consisted of cultured CD8+ T cells from PBMCs, taken from culture after CMV antigen stimulation. In DNA form, the CDR3 reads TGTGCCAGCAGTGAAGGAAGGAACGGTCTTCTAGGGCTGTTTTTT. Translated, it gives CASSEGRNGLLGLFF.